Listed below are T cell receptor beta chains from one sample, sequenced in a study of T cells in Graves' hyperthyroidism and ophthalmopathy. A single record per CDR3 protein comes from TCRdb applying MiXCR to the multiplex PCR reads. The profile shows about 560,000 distinct CDR3 sequences, around 15% of them singletons. The sequenced material came from blood. The receptors were sampled from a woman aged 18-29 years with Graves' hyperthyroidism. Both conserved end residues are part of each CDR3. A D gene is named only where the DNA matches it firmly. Rows give clone size only sometimes, using once, few, many, or a class for an expanded clone.

j_call clone_size d_call v_call cdr3_aa cdr3_nt
TRBJ1-4 few TRBD1 TRBV7-9 CASSLGDRATEKLFF TGTGCCAGCAGCTTAGGTGACAGGGCGACTGAAAAACTGTTTTTT
TRBJ1-4 - TRBD1 TRBV4-2 CASSQDLGTDATNEKLFF TGTGCCAGCAGCCAAGATCTCGGGACAGACGCAACTAATGAAAAACTGTTTTTT
TRBJ2-1 - TRBD2 TRBV7-8 CASSANLAVYNEQFF TGTGCCAGCAGCGCAAATCTAGCGGTCTACAATGAGCAGTTCTTC
TRBJ2-2 - TRBD2 TRBV7-9 CASRHTSGTTGELFF TGTGCCAGCAGGCATACTAGCGGGACCACCGGGGAGCTGTTTTTT
TRBJ2-3 many - TRBV7-2 CASSFRDSTDTQYF TGTGCCAGCAGCTTCCGGGACAGCACAGATACGCAGTATTTT
TRBJ1-5 many TRBD1 TRBV28 CASRETGYSNQPQHF TGTGCCAGCAGAGAGACAGGGTATAGCAATCAGCCCCAGCATTTT
TRBJ2-2 many - TRBV2 CASSPWPSNTGELFF TGTGCCAGCAGTCCCTGGCCCTCGAATACCGGGGAGCTGTTTTTT
TRBJ2-5 few TRBD1 TRBV20-1 CSAIYRGETQYF TGCAGTGCTATTTACAGGGGAGAGACCCAGTACTTC
TRBJ2-2 - TRBD2 TRBV4-3 CASSQDWSSGGVTGELFF TGCGCCAGCAGCCAAGATTGGTCGAGCGGGGGGGTAACCGGGGAGCTGTTTTTT
TRBJ2-1 few TRBD2 TRBV27 CASSLDPLGTSGSGEQFF TGTGCCAGCAGTTTAGACCCCCTAGGGACTAGCGGGAGCGGTGAGCAGTTCTTC
TRBJ1-5 few TRBD1 TRBV19 CASSPGTGDPQHF TGTGCCAGTAGTCCGGGGACAGGTGATCCCCAGCATTTT
TRBJ1-5 many - TRBV12-3/TRBV12-4 CASSHTNQPQHF TGTGCCAGCAGTCACACAAATCAGCCCCAGCATTTT
TRBJ1-2 many - TRBV12-3/TRBV12-4 CASSLGFWDTANYGYTF TGTGCCAGCAGTTTAGGATTTTGGGATACAGCTAACTATGGCTACACCTTC
TRBJ1-2 many TRBD1 TRBV20-1 CSARPDGTAYGYTF TGCAGTGCCCGACCGGATGGGACAGCCTATGGCTACACCTTC
TRBJ1-1 many - TRBV19 CACRPGYGTEAFF TGTGCCTGCCGCCCAGGGTACGGCACTGAAGCTTTCTTT
TRBJ2-7 many TRBD2 TRBV2 CASRRDRREFGDEQYF TGTGCCAGCAGACGAGACCGGCGGGAGTTTGGGGACGAGCAGTACTTC
TRBJ1-2 many - TRBV2 CASSETVGIRGYTF TGTGCCAGCAGTGAGACGGTGGGGATTCGTGGCTACACCTTC
TRBJ2-5 many - TRBV7-8 CASSPSGASNQETQYF TGTGCCAGCAGCCCATCAGGAGCGAGCAACCAAGAGACCCAGTACTTC
TRBJ2-5 many TRBD1 TRBV29-1 CSVDNPGGMQTQYF TGCAGCGTTGATAATCCAGGGGGTATGCAGACCCAGTACTTC
TRBJ2-3 many - TRBV5-1 CASSLVMRTGDTQYF TGCGCCAGCAGCTTGGTAATGAGGACTGGAGATACGCAGTATTTT